Listed here are 22 T cell receptor beta chains from one sample, sequenced in a study of cytomegalovirus exposure and HLA in healthy donors. The primer mix had 60 Vbeta and 13 Jbeta primers. Here immunoSEQ multiplex PCR was the method, and the copy in TCRdb shows in-frame clones only, minus some. Here the sample spans over 150,000 clones, 84% being singletons. The sequencing sample was made of PBMCs. The receptor source for this set is a girl aged 2-10 years in good health and CMV-seropositive.

This chain connects TRBV7-6 to TRBJ1-1; a possible D gene is TRBD1 (6 bases). V was pared by 5 bases and J by 7 bases, with 14 bases between. Germline V gene sequence: CDR1 SGHVS, CDR2 FNYEAQ. The length of the CDR3 is 13 residues. The CDR3 nucleotides are TGTGCCAGCAGCCCAGGACAGACAGGTGAAGCTTTCTTT. Translating it yields CASSPGQTGEAFF.

The chain is built from TRBV15 and TRBJ2-1; D is unresolved. The CDR3 covers 16 residues. Germline-derived CDR1 and CDR2 are LNHNV and YYDKDF (reference sequence). Trimming cost V 5 bases and J 0 bases, with 14 bases left between them. DNA for the CDR3: TGTGCCACCAGCGCGGATAACATTGGCTCCTACAATGAGCAGTTCTTC. Its protein is CATSADNIGSYNEQFF.

The chain links TRBV6-5 to TRBJ1-3; possibly TRBD1 for D (6 bases). The CDR3 is 15 residues long. With 6 bases removed from V and 0 bases from J, the gap between germline ends came to 12 bases. CDR1 and CDR2 from the germline V gene are MNHEY and SVGAGI. The CDR3, as DNA: TGTGCCAGCAGAGCCGGGACATCCTCTGGAAACACCATATATTTT. It is translated as CASRAGTSSGNTIYF.

For this clone: The junction does not match germline at one end; this may be a read error. The same CDR3 also results from other DNA sequences found in this sample. The CDR3 is CAWSWGTDGNTIYF. The CDR3 DNA reads as TGCGCCTGGAGTTGGGGGACAGATGGAAACACCATATATTTT. This chain links TRBV30 with TRBJ1-3, with 7 bases aligning to TRBD1. Germline V lookup: CDR1 GTSNPN, CDR2 SVGIG (reference sequence). This CDR3 comprises 14 residues.

The rearrangement uses TRBV28 and TRBJ2-7; 8 nucleotides align to TRBD2. This CDR3 spans 15 amino acids. The V gene end was trimmed by 2 bases and the J gene end by 0 bases; junction bases not matched to a gene: 3. Germline CDR1 MDHEN, CDR2 SYDVKM. This CDR3 reads CASSLAGGLSYEQYF. For the CDR3, the DNA is TGTGCCAGCAGTTTAGCGGGAGGACTCTCCTACGAGCAGTACTTC.

The rearrangement joins TRBV19 to TRBJ1-3, with D perhaps TRBD1 (6 bases). Trimming removed 6 bases at V and 2 bases at J, with 17 bases between. The CDR3 covers 16 residues. Germline V gene lookup returns CDR1 LNHDA and CDR2 SQIVND (reference sequence). CDR3 loop: CASRFDRNFPGNTIYF. CDR3 sequence (DNA): TGTGCCAGTAGATTTGACAGGAATTTCCCTGGAAACACCATATATTTT.

This clone was found once. This chain links TRBV7-9 with TRBJ2-7; 10 bases agree with TRBD2. V lost 1 base to trimming and J lost 9 bases; unmatched junction nucleotides: 9. Germline V gives CDR1 SEHNR, CDR2 FQNEAQ (reference sequence). CDR3 length: 15 amino acids. The CDR3 sequence is CASSLGASGSCRQYF. The CDR3 coding sequence is TGTGCCAGCAGCTTAGGTGCTAGCGGGAGTTGTAGGCAGTACTTC. The full variable domain, its missing parts supplied by reference TRBV7-9 and TRBJ2-7, is DTGVSQNPRHKITKRGQNVTFRCDPISEHNRLYWYRQTLGQGPEFLTYFQNEAQLEKSRLLSDRFSAERPKGSFSTLEIQRTEQGDSAMYLCASSLGASGSCRQYFGPGTRLTVT.

The V and J genes are TRBV5-6 and TRBJ1-2, with 10 bases fitting TRBD1. With V trimmed by 4 bases and J by 8 bases, 11 bases remained unmatched. Germline V gives CDR1 SGHDT, CDR2 YYEEEE. This CDR3 has 15 amino acids. CDR3 amino acids: CASSPAWDRGRGYTF. Here the CDR3 DNA reads TGTGCCAGCAGCCCCGCCTGGGACAGGGGCAGAGGCTACACCTTC.

This chain joins TRBV15 and TRBJ2-1, with 11 bases lining up with TRBD1. The CDR3 sequence is 17 residues long. V gave up 0 bases and J gave up 7 bases; unmatched junction bases: 8. Germline-derived CDR1 and CDR2 are LNHNV and YYDKDF (reference sequence). CDR3 nucleotides: TGTGCCACCAGCAGAGATCTCGGGACAGGGGGTAAAAATGAGCAGTTCTTC. Residues: CATSRDLGTGGKNEQFF.

This clone has just one count. V is TRBV10-1 and J is TRBJ2-3; 11 bases map to TRBD1. V gave up 4 bases and J gave up 4 bases; unmatched junction bases: 1. Germline V lookup: CDR1 WNHNN, CDR2 SYGVQD (reference sequence). The CDR3 covers 14 residues. In DNA, the CDR3 is TGCGCCAGCAGTGGGACAGGGGGCCCAGATACGCAGTATTTT. Protein: CASSGTGGPDTQYF.

This clone was recorded once. The V call is TRBV5-1, the J call TRBJ2-7; TRBD2 aligns across 8 bases. Trimming removed 4 bases from V and 6 bases from J; junction bases left unmatched: 21. The CDR3 loop spans 18 amino acids. Germline V gene lookup returns CDR1 SGHRS and CDR2 YFSETQ. CDR3 residues: CASSNPGLVMSKAGEQYF. CDR3 sequence (DNA): TGCGCCAGCAGCAACCCGGGACTAGTGATGTCGAAGGCTGGCGAGCAGTACTTC.

The V gene is TRBV6-5, the J gene TRBJ2-3; 9 nucleotides match TRBD1. The CDR3 length is 14 residues. Germline assignment: CDR1 MNHEY and CDR2 SVGAGI. After removal of 5 bases from V and 8 bases from J, the junction contained 8 bases not matched to a gene. The CDR3 region has the DNA TGTGCCAGCAGTGACAGGGGGGTACACTCTACGCAGTATTTT. Protein product: CASSDRGVHSTQYF.

The CDR3 DNA follows: TGCGCCAGCAGCTTGGATAGCCCCGAGGATGAGCAGTTCTTC. This gives the protein CASSLDSPEDEQFF. The V call is TRBV5-1, the J call TRBJ2-1; D is unresolved. The CDR3 runs to 14 residues. Germline-derived CDR1 and CDR2 are SGHRS and YFSETQ. V gave up 0 bases and J gave up 8 bases, with 12 bases separating them.

The chain uses TRBV30 and TRBJ1-2, with TRBD1 matching 7 bases. The germline CDR1 and CDR2 sequences are GTSNPN and SVGIG (reference sequence). Trimming at V came to 2 bases and at J to 6 bases, leaving 15 bases not matched to a gene. The CDR3 is 16 amino acids. The CDR3 protein is CAWSPTTGRQRNGYTF. DNA for the CDR3: TGTGCCTGGAGTCCAACGACAGGGAGGCAGAGGAATGGCTACACCTTC.

The rearrangement joins TRBV11-3 to TRBJ2-2; TRBD2 matches at 7 bases. The CDR3 length is 16 residues. Germline trimming cut 5 bases from V and 0 bases from J; bases unmatched to any gene: 6. The V gene's germline CDR1 is SGHNT and CDR2 YENEEA. CDR3 sequence reads: CASSPTGLANTGELFF. The CDR3 nucleotides read TGTGCCAGCAGCCCAACAGGACTAGCGAACACCGGGGAGCTGTTTTTT.

This chain links TRBV6-5 with TRBJ1-5; TRBD1 might be the D (5 bases). The length of the CDR3 is 15 residues. CDR1 is MNHEY and CDR2 is SVGAGI in the germline V gene. V shed 5 bases and J shed 3 bases, with 14 bases lying between them. CDR3: CASSRGGVNNQPQHF. The CDR3 DNA sequence: TGTGCCAGCAGTCGGGGGGGGGTAAACAATCAGCCCCAGCATTTT.

The chain has TRBV2 and TRBJ1-1; D gene uncertain. Germline CDR1 and CDR2: SNHLY and FYNNEI. V was shortened by 4 bases and J by 0 bases, with 12 bases between the two germline ends. This CDR3 is 15 amino acids long. CDR3 DNA sequence: TGTGCCAGCAGTGGGGAGACACCTATGAACACTGAAGCTTTCTTT. The encoded protein is CASSGETPMNTEAFF. The variable domain in full, completed from reference TRBV2 and TRBJ1-1, reads EPEVTQTPSHQVTQMGQEVILRCVPISNHLYFYWYRQILGQKVEFLVSFYNNEISEKSEIFDDQFSVERPDGSNFTLKIRSTKLEDSAMYFCASSGETPMNTEAFFGQGTRLTVV.

The chain recombines TRBV6-5 with TRBJ2-7; D is possibly TRBD1 (6 bases). V was clipped by 4 bases and J by 5 bases, with 9 bases between them. Per germline, CDR1 MNHEY and CDR2 SVGAGI. This CDR3 is 12 amino acids long. The CDR3 reads CASSSNRDEQYF. CDR3 in DNA: TGTGCCAGCAGTTCGAACAGGGACGAGCAGTACTTC.

This clone was observed a few times. The V call is TRBV2, the J call TRBJ1-5; 7 nucleotides agree with TRBD1. Germline CDR1 reads SNHLY; CDR2 reads FYNNEI. V was clipped by 4 bases and J by 2 bases; unmatched bases: 5. The CDR3 is 15 amino acids. The CDR3 spells CASSAGQDGNQPQHF. CDR3 sequence (DNA): TGTGCCAGCAGTGCAGGACAGGATGGCAATCAGCCCCAGCATTTT.

The rearrangement links TRBV6-1 to TRBJ2-5, with D maybe TRBD1 (5 bases). V was shortened by 8 bases and J by 5 bases, with 18 bases between the two germline ends. The CDR3 extends over 14 amino acids. Germline V lookup: CDR1 MNHNS, CDR2 SASEGT. The CDR3 region is CASPPSGSVETQYF. The CDR3 coding sequence is TGTGCCAGCCCCCCCTCAGGGTCTGTCGAGACCCAGTACTTC.

This chain links TRBV28 with TRBJ2-7; 7 bases map to TRBD1. Losses at the gene ends were 5 bases for V and 5 bases for J; bases not matched to a gene: 9. Germline values: CDR1 MDHEN, CDR2 SYDVKM. There are 14 residues in the CDR3. The CDR3 loop is CASSLLITGDEQYF. The CDR3 DNA is TGTGCCAGCAGTCTTCTTATCACAGGGGACGAGCAGTACTTC.

The genes are TRBV5-1 and TRBJ2-2; D possibly corresponds to TRBD1 (5 bases). The CDR3 has 14 amino acids. Trimming removed 4 bases at V and 0 bases at J, with 7 bases between. The germline V gene has CDR1 SGHRS and CDR2 YFSETQ. CDR3 loop: CASSPQANTGELFF. CDR3 nucleotide sequence: TGCGCCAGCAGCCCACAGGCGAACACCGGGGAGCTGTTTTTT.